A single sample gave rise to the 7 T cell receptor beta chains below, sequenced in a study of blood T cell repertoires in COVID-19. Assay used: immunoSEQ multiplex PCR; TCRdb lists only in-frame clones, some missing. The sample includes under 250,000 clones, approximately 85% of them seen just once. The sequenced sample was peripheral blood. The source is a man aged 50-59 years with COVID-19, enrolled during active disease.

CDR3 in amino acids: CASSLQGPSDYGYTF. CDR3 sequence (DNA): TGTGCCAGCAGCTTACAGGGGCCCTCGGACTATGGCTACACCTTC. This chain uses TRBV11-3 with TRBJ1-2; possible D gene TRBD1, 6 bases. Germline lookup yields CDR1 SGHNT and CDR2 YENEEA. Trimming took 2 bases from V and 3 from J, leaving 13 bases between them. This CDR3 comprises 15 residues.

The genes are TRBV5-4 and TRBJ2-7; 8 positions agree with TRBD1. Germline values: CDR1 SGHNT, CDR2 YYREEE (reference sequence). V gave up 0 bases and J gave up 5 bases; unmatched junction bases: 4. The CDR3 runs to 14 residues. CDR3 loop: CASSLAARGHEQYF. The CDR3, as DNA: TGTGCCAGCAGCTTGGCCGCCAGGGGGCACGAGCAGTACTTC.

The chain has TRBV23-1 and TRBJ2-5, with D uncertain. TRBV23-1 is an ORF, with its function uncertain. The CDR3 covers 14 residues. V dropped 8 bases and J dropped 2 bases, with 15 bases sitting between them. CDR3 sequence reads: CASRQDGEQETQYF. The DNA for the CDR3 is TGCGCCAGCCGACAAGACGGTGAACAAGAGACCCAGTACTTC.

This sequence joins TRBV6-5 and TRBJ1-2; TRBD1 agrees at 7 bases. The ends lost 0 bases at V and 8 bases at J; junction bases unmatched: 9. The CDR3 extends over 15 amino acids. Germline V lookup: CDR1 MNHEY, CDR2 SVGAGI. CDR3 sequence reads: CASSYSSDRANGYTF. The CDR3 DNA reads as TGTGCCAGCAGTTACTCGAGTGACAGGGCGAACGGCTACACCTTC.

The chain links TRBV2 to TRBJ1-4, with D possibly being TRBD1 (5 bases). Looked up from germline, CDR1 is SNHLY and CDR2 is FYNNEI. The CDR3 has 15 amino acids. Between the trimmed V and J ends, which lost 3 bases and 7 bases, there was a span of 15 bases. The CDR3 region has the DNA TGTGCCAGCAGTGATAGGGGCAGGGTTGGTGAAAAACTGTTTTTT. Translation gives CASSDRGRVGEKLFF.

This clone was picked up one time. J is TRBJ2-5 and V is TRBV7-9; TRBD1 is a possible D gene (6 bases). CDR3 size: 15 residues. Trimming left V 5 bases short and J 2 bases short, with 15 bases between. CDR1 and CDR2 from the germline V gene are SEHNR and FQNEAQ (reference sequence). The chain's CDR3 is CASSTDRKTQETQYF. CDR3 coding DNA: TGTGCCAGCAGCACAGACAGGAAAACACAAGAGACCCAGTACTTC.

For the CDR3, the DNA is TGTGCCAGCACCAATAATCAGCCCCAGCATTTT. As protein: CASTNNQPQHF. The genes are TRBV28 and TRBJ1-5; no firm D call. In germline, CDR1 is MDHEN, CDR2 SYDVKM. Between the trimmed V and J ends, which lost 7 bases and 4 bases, there was a span of 5 bases. This CDR3 has 11 residues.